The T cell receptor (beta chain) under discussion was sequenced for a study of T cells in Graves' hyperthyroidism and ophthalmopathy. Study-level findings and limits: Appearing also in blood were most of the thyroid clonotypes expanded above 0.001.

It was RNA transcripts that yielded the amplified TCR beta CDR3 regions. The HTBI primer set served for first-round RT-PCR of the TCR CDR3. TCRdb reanalysed the multiplex PCR reads using MiXCR and keeps one entry per CDR3 protein. The sample shows fewer than 500,000 distinct CDR3 sequences, roughly 14% of them seen only once. Notes on this clonotype: Its antigen is not identified.

Uncontrolled infection, other autoimmune disease, pregnancy or lactation led to exclusion. The source of this sequence is a woman aged 25 to 39 with Graves' ophthalmopathy. Sequencing input: blood.

Here the CDR3 reads CASSSVGLGTGELFF. DNA of the CDR3: TGTGCCAGTAGTAGTGTGGGATTAGGCACCGGGGAGCTGTTTTTT. The J gene is TRBJ2-2, the V gene TRBV19; no clear D gene. The CDR3 covers 15 residues. Between the trimmed V and J ends, which lost 4 bases and 4 bases, there was a span of 13 bases. Per germline, CDR1 LNHDA and CDR2 SQIVND (reference sequence).